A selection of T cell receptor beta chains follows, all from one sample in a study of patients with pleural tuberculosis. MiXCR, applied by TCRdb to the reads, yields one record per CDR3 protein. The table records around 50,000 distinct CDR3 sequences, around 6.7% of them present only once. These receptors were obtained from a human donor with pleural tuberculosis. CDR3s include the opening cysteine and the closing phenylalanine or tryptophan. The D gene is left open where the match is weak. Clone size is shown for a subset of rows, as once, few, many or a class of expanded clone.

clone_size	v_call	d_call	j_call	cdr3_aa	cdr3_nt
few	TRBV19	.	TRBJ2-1	CASSPRPNNEQFF	TGTGCCAGTAGTCCCCGGCCCAACAATGAGCAGTTCTTC
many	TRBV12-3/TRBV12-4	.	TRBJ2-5	CASSYGGQETQYF	TGTGCCAGCAGTTACGGGGGCCAAGAGACCCAGTACTTC
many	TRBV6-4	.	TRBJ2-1	CASSDRVRGFGNNEQFF	TGTGCCAGCAGTGACCGGGTCAGAGGTTTTGGGAACAATGAGCAGTTCTTC
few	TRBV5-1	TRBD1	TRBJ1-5	CASSLGQGGSQPQHF	TGCGCCAGCAGCTTGGGACAGGGGGGAAGTCAGCCCCAGCATTTT
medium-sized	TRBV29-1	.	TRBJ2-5	CSVEGGQKETQYF	TGCAGCGTTGAAGGAGGGCAGAAAGAGACCCAGTACTTC
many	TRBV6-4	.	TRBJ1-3	CASRDYLAHSGNTIYF	TGTGCCAGCAGGGACTACTTAGCCCATTCTGGAAACACCATATATTTT
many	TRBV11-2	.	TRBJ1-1	CASSAEGPSEAFF	TGTGCCAGCAGCGCGGAAGGGCCCAGTGAAGCTTTCTTT
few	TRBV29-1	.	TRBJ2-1	CSVPQGYNEQFF	TGCAGCGTCCCGCAGGGCTACAATGAGCAGTTCTTC
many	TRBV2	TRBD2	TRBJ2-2	CASSALAGGPGELFF	TGTGCCAGCAGTGCCCTAGCGGGAGGTCCCGGGGAGCTGTTTTTT
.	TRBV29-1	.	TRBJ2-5	CSVDGGYETQYF	TGCAGCGTTGATGGTGGATACGAGACCCAGTACTTC
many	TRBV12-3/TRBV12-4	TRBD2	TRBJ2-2	CASSLKAGGSTGELFF	TGTGCCAGCAGTTTGAAGGCGGGAGGGAGCACCGGGGAGCTGTTTTTT
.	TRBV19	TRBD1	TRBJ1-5	CASKDRGIGNQPQHF	TGTGCCAGTAAGGACAGGGGCATCGGCAATCAGCCCCAGCATTTT
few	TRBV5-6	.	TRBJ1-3	CASSGLGSGNTIYF	TGTGCCAGCAGCGGGCTAGGGAGCGGAAACACCATATATTTT